This T cell receptor beta chain was recorded in a study of CD8+ T cells in alopecia areata. Study-wide results and limits: Among the 100 top clones, expanded CD8+ clones, like scalp clonality, were significantly decreased by tofacitinib.

The sample's treatment: oral pan-JAK inhibitor, 5-10 mg twice daily. Note on this clone: What it recognizes is unknown.

Sequencing templates came from extracted RNA that was reverse transcribed into cDNA. Assay used: immunoSEQ multiplex PCR; TCRdb lists only in-frame clones, some missing. The sample holds about 180,000 clones, approximately 50% seen once. Germline CDR1 is SNHLY and CDR2 is FYNNEI. The CDR3 extends over 13 amino acids. The V and J ends lost 2 bases and 0 bases respectively, with 5 bases between them. The chain joins TRBV2 to TRBJ2-7; no firm D call. This TCR derives from a human donor with alopecia areata. The input for sequencing was CD8+ T cells sorted from blood, taken at roughly week 52, from a patient treated with tofacitinib. The CDR3 nucleotides are TGTGCCAGCAGTGAACTGGACTCCTACGAGCAGTACTTC. It specifies CASSELDSYEQYF. The whole variable domain, filled in from reference TRBV2 and TRBJ2-7, reads EPEVTQTPSHQVTQMGQEVILRCVPISNHLYFYWYRQILGQKVEFLVSFYNNEISEKSEIFDDQFSVERPDGSNFTLKIRSTKLEDSAMYFCASSELDSYEQYFGPGTRLTVT.